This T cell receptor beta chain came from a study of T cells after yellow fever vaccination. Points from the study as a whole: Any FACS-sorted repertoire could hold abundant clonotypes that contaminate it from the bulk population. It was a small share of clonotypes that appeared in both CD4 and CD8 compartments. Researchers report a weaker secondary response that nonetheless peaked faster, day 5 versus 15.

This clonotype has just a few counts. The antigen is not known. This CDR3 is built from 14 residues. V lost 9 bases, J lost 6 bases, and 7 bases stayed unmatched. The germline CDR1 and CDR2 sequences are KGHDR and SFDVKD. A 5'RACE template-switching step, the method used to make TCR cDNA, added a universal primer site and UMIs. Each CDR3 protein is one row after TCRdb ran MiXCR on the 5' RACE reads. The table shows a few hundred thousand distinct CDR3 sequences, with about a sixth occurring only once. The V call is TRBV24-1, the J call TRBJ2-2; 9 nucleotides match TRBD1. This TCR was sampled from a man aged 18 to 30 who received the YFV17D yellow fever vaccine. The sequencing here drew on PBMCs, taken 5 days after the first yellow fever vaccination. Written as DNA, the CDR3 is TGTGCCACCCAGGGACAGGGAGGTCCCGGGGAGCTGTTTTTT. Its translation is CATQGQGGPGELFF.